Below are 32 T cell receptor beta chains sequenced from a single sample in a study of CD8+CD57+ T cells in acquired aplastic anemia. All sequencing subjects had displayed CD8+CD57+ cell expansion on flow cytometry. The TCR beta profiling, which covered VDJ combination and CDR3 sequence, was carried out using genomic DNA as the template. TCRdb re-analysed the reads in MiXCR, keeping a single row per CDR3 protein. The sample holds some 200,000 distinct CDR3 sequences; approximately 50% are singletons and the top ten take approximately 9.7%. The sample consisted of sorted CD4+, CD8+, or CD8+CD57+ T cells (not recorded which) from PBMCs. The receptors were sampled from a human donor with aplastic anemia.

V usage is TRBV19 and J usage is TRBJ2-7; 9 bases line up with TRBD1. The J segment lost 5 bases and the V segment lost 7 bases, leaving 9 bases of the junction unmatched. Germline values: CDR1 LNHDA, CDR2 SQIVND (reference sequence). This CDR3 is 14 amino acids long. This chain's CDR3 is CASKVGTGLNEQYF. The DNA for the CDR3 is TGTGCCAGTAAGGTCGGGACAGGGTTAAACGAGCAGTACTTC. Using reference TRBV19 and TRBJ2-7 for the parts outside the CDR3, the full variable domain is DGGITQSPKYLFRKEGQNVTLSCEQNLNHDAMYWYRQDPGQGLRLIYYSQIVNDFQKGDIAEGYSVSREKKESFPLTVTSAQKNPTAFYLCASKVGTGLNEQYFGPGTRLTVT.

The chain joins TRBV12-5 to TRBJ1-1; D gene uncertain. Trimming took 7 bases from V and 5 from J, leaving 14 bases between them. CDR3 length: 13 residues. Germline CDR1 LGHNT, CDR2 FRNRAP. The DNA for the CDR3 is TGTGCTAGTGCCCGAGCTGAGAGGACTGAAGCTTTCTTT. Its protein product is CASARAERTEAFF.

The chain employs TRBV30 and TRBJ1-6; D call uncertain. V lost 5 bases and J 7 bases, leaving 12 bases between the germline ends. Germline V gene data show CDR1 as GTSNPN and CDR2 as SVGIG (reference sequence). This CDR3 contains 13 residues. The CDR3 spells CAWSAQTNSPLHF. Written as DNA, the CDR3 is TGTGCCTGGTCGGCACAGACAAATTCACCCCTCCACTTT.

A word on this clonotype: Its ends do not fully match the called genes, so a read error is possible. This rearrangement joins TRBV19 to TRBJ2-7, with D maybe TRBD2 (6 bases). CDR1 is LNHDA and CDR2 is SQIVND in the germline V gene (reference sequence). CDR3 size: 16 residues. CDR3 protein: CAISESNSAGSYEPYF. DNA for the CDR3: TGTGCCATCAGTGAGTCGAACTCCGCGGGGAGTTACGAGCCGTACTTC.

V and J are TRBV2 and TRBJ2-7, with TRBD2 identical over 10 bases. The germline gives CDR1 SNHLY, CDR2 FYNNEI. The CDR3 contains 18 residues. The V segment lost 0 bases and the J segment 4 bases; nucleotides outside the gene matches: 12. The CDR3 DNA reads as TGTGCCAGCAGTGAAGCTGGGGGTGCAGGACTAGCGGAATACGAGCAGTACTTC. Its translation: CASSEAGGAGLAEYEQYF.

The chain links TRBV10-1 to TRBJ2-2; TRBD1 might be the D (5 bases). V was shortened by 6 bases and J by 0 bases, with 17 bases between the two germline ends. There are 17 residues in the CDR3. The germline gives CDR1 WNHNN, CDR2 SYGVQD (reference sequence). The CDR3 protein is CASSPIDSPPNTGELFF. The CDR3 DNA is TGCGCCAGCAGCCCCATCGACAGTCCTCCGAACACCGGGGAGCTGTTTTTT.

The V and J genes are TRBV19 and TRBJ2-1; 7 positions agree with TRBD2. Per germline, CDR1 LNHDA and CDR2 SQIVND (reference sequence). CDR3 length: 13 amino acids. V gave up 5 bases and J gave up 7 bases; unmatched junction bases: 5. The CDR3 DNA is TGTGCCAGTAGTCTACTAGCGCAGAATGAGCAGTTCTTC. Amino acid sequence: CASSLLAQNEQFF.

V and J are TRBV11-2 and TRBJ2-7, with TRBD1 matching over 8 bases. V lost 8 bases to trimming and J lost 4 bases; unmatched junction nucleotides: 7. This CDR3 has 13 amino acids. Germline V gene data show CDR1 as SGHAT and CDR2 as FQNNGV. CDR3 protein: CASRGQAAYEQYF. In nucleotides, the CDR3 is TGTGCCAGCCGGGGACAGGCCGCATACGAGCAGTACTTC.

The chain is built from TRBV10-3 and TRBJ2-2; tentative D call: TRBD2 (5 bases). V shed 10 bases and J shed 2 bases, with 8 bases lying between them. CDR3 length: 12 residues. CDR1 and CDR2 (germline): ENHRY, SYGVKD. CDR3 bases: TGTGCCACCGAGGGAAACACCGGGGAGCTGTTTTTT. Protein sequence: CATEGNTGELFF.

This clonotype was recorded at least ten times. The rearrangement links TRBV24-1 to TRBJ2-5, with D possibly TRBD1 on 5 matching bases. Germline values: CDR1 KGHDR, CDR2 SFDVKD. The CDR3 is made up of 14 amino acids. V lost 3 bases and J lost 5, with 12 bases in between. CDR3 bases: TGTGCCACCAGTGATCCAGGGTCTCGGGAGACCCAGTACTTC. Encoded protein: CATSDPGSRETQYF.

This clonotype was picked up many times. V usage is TRBV5-6 and J usage is TRBJ1-2; D is unclear. Per the germline V gene, CDR1 is SGHDT and CDR2 is YYEEEE. Deletions cut 0 bases from V and 3 bases from J, with 6 bases between. The CDR3 consists of 13 residues. CDR3 amino acids: CASSLDWDYGYTF. The CDR3 coding sequence is TGTGCCAGCAGCTTGGACTGGGACTATGGCTACACCTTC. The full variable domain, its missing parts supplied by reference TRBV5-6 and TRBJ1-2, is DAGVTQSPTHLIKTRGQQVTLRCSPKSGHDTVSWYQQALGQGPQFIFQYYEEEERQRGNFPDRFSGHQFPNYSSELNVNALLLGDSALYLCASSLDWDYGYTFGSGTRLTVV.

This clonotype was recorded at least ten times. V is TRBV4-1 and J is TRBJ1-2; 7 nucleotides agree with TRBD1. V lost 7 bases, J lost 7 bases, and 6 bases stayed unmatched. CDR1 MGHRA and CDR2 YSYEKL come from the germline V gene. This CDR3 is 12 amino acids long. The CDR3 DNA is TGCGCCAGCACCGGAGGGGGCTTTGGCTACACCTTC. It specifies CASTGGGFGYTF.

This clonotype was found a few times. V gene TRBV6-5 combines with J gene TRBJ1-2, with D hard to call. V lost 2 bases and J 3 bases, leaving 7 bases between the germline ends. Germline V gene data show CDR1 as MNHEY and CDR2 as SVGAGI. The CDR3 covers 13 residues. CDR3: CASSYNLYYGYTF. The CDR3 region has the DNA TGTGCCAGCAGTTACAACTTGTACTATGGCTACACCTTC.

This clonotype was counted many times. The gene calls are TRBV10-2 and TRBJ1-1; no clear D. With 2 bases removed from V and 2 bases from J, the gap between germline ends came to 0 bases. This CDR3 is 11 amino acids long. The germline V gene encodes CDR1 WSHSY and CDR2 SAAADI. CDR3 DNA sequence: TGCGCCAGCAGTGAGAACACTGAAGCTTTCTTT. Amino acids: CASSENTEAFF.

This sequence joins TRBV6-2 or TRBV6-3 and TRBJ1-1; no reliable D call. Germline V CDR1 and CDR2: MNHEY, SVGEGT. V was shortened by 8 bases and J by 1 base, with 17 bases between the two germline ends. This CDR3 is 15 amino acids long. CDR3 nucleotide sequence: TGTGCCAGCGGATCGTGGAAGACCCAGAACACTGAAGCTTTCTTT. Protein sequence: CASGSWKTQNTEAFF.

This clonotype has just a few counts. The rearrangement links TRBV20-1 to TRBJ1-2; 9 positions agree with TRBD1. V dropped 7 bases and J dropped 8; count of bases not matched to a gene: 14. The CDR3 totals 14 residues. Germline V lookup: CDR1 DFQATT, CDR2 SNEGSKA (reference sequence). CDR3 loop: CSVPLNRGRGGYTF. CDR3 in DNA: TGCAGTGTCCCCCTCAACAGGGGGCGCGGGGGCTACACCTTC.

This clonotype came up once. The chain links TRBV7-6 to TRBJ2-3; TRBD2 is a possible D gene (5 bases). V lost 1 base, J lost 6 bases, and 14 bases lay in between. Per germline, CDR1 SGHVS and CDR2 FNYEAQ. The CDR3 totals 15 residues. Here the CDR3 DNA reads TGTGCCAGCAGCTTAGAGGCTAGCCCAGCTGATACGCAGTATTTT. It codes for CASSLEASPADTQYF. Looking up the rest from reference TRBV7-6 and TRBJ2-3 gives the full variable domain: GAGVSQSPRYKVTKRGQDVALRCDPISGHVSLYWYRQALGQGPEFLTYFNYEAQQDKSGLPNDRFSAERPEGSISTLTIQRTEQRDSAMYRCASSLEASPADTQYFGPGTRLTVL.

This chain connects TRBV5-1 to TRBJ2-1, with D possibly being TRBD1 (5 bases). Trimming shortened V by 4 bases and J by 7 bases, and 15 bases separated the two germline ends. Per the germline V gene, CDR1 is SGHRS and CDR2 is YFSETQ. The CDR3 extends over 14 amino acids. The CDR3 DNA follows: TGCGCCAGCAGCCCTATGGGCAGGGCGAATGAGCAGTTCTTC. This encodes CASSPMGRANEQFF.

This sequence joins TRBV25-1 and TRBJ1-4; possible D gene TRBD1, 5 bases. Looked up from germline, CDR1 is MGHDK and CDR2 is SYGVNS. This CDR3 comprises 14 residues. The V gene lost 9 bases and the J gene lost 8 bases, with 19 bases spanning the gap. The CDR3 DNA reads TGTGCCAGTAGTTCGGGACGCTTCGGGGAAAAACTGTTTTTT. It is translated as CASSSGRFGEKLFF.

This chain connects TRBV7-8 to TRBJ1-1; D is undetermined. The length of the CDR3 is 12 residues. CDR1 is SGHVS and CDR2 is FQNEAQ in the germline V gene. V was trimmed by 4 bases and J by 2 bases, leaving 5 bases between them. The CDR3 bases are TGTGCCAGCAGCTCGCAAAACACTGAAGCTTTCTTT. Protein product: CASSSQNTEAFF.

The V and J genes are TRBV15 and TRBJ1-5, with 7 nucleotides matching TRBD1. CDR1 LNHNV and CDR2 YYDKDF come from the germline V gene (reference sequence). V shed 5 bases, J shed 4 bases, and the junction held 5 bases outside the gene matches. The CDR3 runs 14 residues. DNA for the CDR3: TGTGCCACCAGCCGCGAGGGGGCGAATCAGCCCCAGCATTTT. Translation: CATSREGANQPQHF.

This clonotype showed up just once. V and J are TRBV15 and TRBJ1-3; the D gene is possibly TRBD1 (6 bases). Germline CDR1 reads LNHNV; CDR2 reads YYDKDF (reference sequence). Trimming took off 0 bases at V and 4 bases at J, with 16 bases between the two ends. This CDR3 contains 17 residues. CDR3 loop: CATSREWQGPPGNTIYF. CDR3 in DNA: TGTGCCACCAGCAGAGAGTGGCAGGGGCCGCCCGGAAACACCATATATTTT.

This clonotype was picked up a small number of times. The chain has TRBV19 and TRBJ1-5; 10 bases fit TRBD1. The CDR3 is 13 residues long. Germline assignment: CDR1 LNHDA and CDR2 SQIVND (reference sequence). V shed 6 bases, J shed 11 bases, and the junction held 7 bases outside the gene matches. The CDR3 reads CASSRQGAETQHF. In DNA, the CDR3 is TGTGCCAGTAGCAGACAGGGGGCGGAGACCCAGCATTTT.

This clonotype was seen many times. The V call is TRBV5-1, the J call TRBJ1-5; D might be TRBD1 (5 bases). The CDR3 contains 16 residues. The V gene's germline CDR1 is SGHRS and CDR2 YFSETQ. With 1 base removed from V and 3 bases from J, the gap between germline ends came to 14 bases. CDR3 sequence (DNA): TGCGCCAGCAGCTTGAGGCCAGGGCCGACCAATCAGCCCCAGCATTTT. Amino acid sequence: CASSLRPGPTNQPQHF.

On this clonotype itself: One end of the junction fails to match germline, which may point to a read error. V and J are TRBV7-7 and TRBJ2-5; 10 bases agree with TRBD1. CDR3 length: 14 amino acids. CDR1 and CDR2 from the germline V gene are SSHAT and FNYEAQ (reference sequence). The CDR3 protein is CASSATGGDGTQYF. The CDR3 region has the DNA TGTGCTAGCAGCGCGACAGGGGGCGATGGGACCCAGTACTTC.

This clonotype was seen a single time. The chain is built from TRBV10-3 and TRBJ2-1; 7 bases match TRBD2. Trimming took 6 bases from V and 5 from J; bases not matched to a gene: 7. The CDR3 length is 14 residues. Germline V gene lookup returns CDR1 ENHRY and CDR2 SYGVKD. In nucleotides, the CDR3 is TGTGCCATCAGGGTGACTAGCAGTAACAATGAGCAGTTCTTC. This translates into CAIRVTSSNNEQFF.

The chain employs TRBV7-8 and TRBJ2-7; D remains ambiguous. CDR1 and CDR2 (germline): SGHVS, FQNEAQ. The CDR3 consists of 11 residues. The V end was cut by 5 bases, the J end by 9 bases, with 11 bases between. CDR3 nucleotide sequence: TGTGCCAGCAGCAACGACCCCGGGCAGTACTTC. It yields the protein CASSNDPGQYF.

Concerning this clonotype: A much larger clone is a single base away; this may be a read error. Without the conserved terminal phenylalanine or tryptophan, this CDR3 likely stems from a read error. This sequence joins TRBV5-1 and TRBJ2-2; D possibly corresponds to TRBD2 (6 bases). Trimming took 5 bases from V and 2 from J, leaving 10 bases between them. Germline V gene sequence: CDR1 SGHRS, CDR2 YFSETQ. The CDR3 totals 14 residues. CDR3 sequence (DNA): TGCGCCAGCAGTTGGGGGGTAAACACCGGGGAGCTGTTTCTT. Translating it yields CASSWGVNTGELFL.

Many counts were recorded for this clonotype. The J gene is TRBJ1-4, the V gene TRBV6-1; no reliable D call. The CDR3 runs to 11 residues. Germline CDR1 is MNHNS and CDR2 is SASEGT. V was shortened by 6 bases and J by 5 bases, with 4 bases between the two germline ends. CDR3 sequence (DNA): TGTGCCAGCAGCAACAATGAAAAACTGTTTTTT. Its protein is CASSNNEKLFF.

The chain is built from TRBV25-1 and TRBJ1-5, with 8 positions matching TRBD1. This CDR3 is 14 amino acids long. The V segment lost 6 bases and the J segment 6 bases; nucleotides outside the gene matches: 7. Looked up from germline, CDR1 is MGHDK and CDR2 is SYGVNS. The CDR3 coding sequence is TGTGCCAGCAGACAGGGGGATTTGGGTCAGCCCCAGCATTTT. Protein sequence: CASRQGDLGQPQHF.

The chain carries TRBV5-4 and TRBJ2-1; 9 bases align to TRBD2. The CDR3 runs 14 residues. V dropped 3 bases and J dropped 9; count of bases not matched to a gene: 7. Germline assignment: CDR1 SGHNT and CDR2 YYREEE (reference sequence). In DNA form, the CDR3 reads TGTGCCAGCAGCTCCTTAGCGGGAGAGGTTGAGCAGTTCTTC. It yields the protein CASSSLAGEVEQFF.

This clonotype was observed a few times. The chain couples TRBV27 to TRBJ1-1, with D unresolved. V dropped 5 bases and J dropped 1 base, with 8 bases sitting between them. This CDR3 is 13 amino acids long. Germline V gene sequence: CDR1 MNHEY, CDR2 SMNVEV (reference sequence). CDR3 loop: CASSPAPNTEAFF. The CDR3 DNA is TGTGCCAGCAGTCCAGCCCCGAACACTGAAGCTTTCTTT.